This TCR beta chain was sequenced in a study of TIL therapy for anti-PD-1-resistant metastatic lung cancer. Time point denoted: pre-treatment sample, taken before nivolumab and TIL therapy. The libraries were made with immunoSEQ v3. Here immunoSEQ multiplex PCR was the method, and the copy in TCRdb shows in-frame clones only, minus some. The data contain about 59,000 clones, roughly 80% of them singletons. The sequence came from a person aged 25 to 80 with non-small cell lung cancer. This sample comprised blood, obtained at baseline.

The CDR3 nucleotides read TGTGCCAGCAGCTCCGAGGCAGGGGCAACTAATGAAAAACTGTTTTTT. It translates to CASSSEAGATNEKLFF. The chain carries TRBV7-8 and TRBJ1-4; D perhaps matches TRBD1 (6 bases). CDR3 length equals 16 residues. Germline V gene data show CDR1 as SGHVS and CDR2 as FQNEAQ. With 4 bases removed from V and 0 bases from J, the gap between germline ends came to 12 bases.